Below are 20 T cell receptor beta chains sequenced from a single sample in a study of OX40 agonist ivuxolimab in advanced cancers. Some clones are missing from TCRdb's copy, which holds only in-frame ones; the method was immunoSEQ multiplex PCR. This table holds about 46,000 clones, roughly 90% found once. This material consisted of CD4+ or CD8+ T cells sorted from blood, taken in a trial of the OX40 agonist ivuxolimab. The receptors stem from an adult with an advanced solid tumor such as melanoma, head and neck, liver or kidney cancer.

The CDR3 loop reads CASSLLSQAGVQETQYF. DNA for the CDR3: TGTGCCAGCAGCCTCCTCTCTCAGGCGGGAGTCCAGGAGACCCAGTACTTC. The chain links TRBV11-2 to TRBJ2-5; 7 bases are a match to TRBD2. Germline V CDR1 and CDR2: SGHAT, FQNNGV. CDR3 length equals 17 residues. Trimming took 5 bases from V and 5 from J; bases not matched to a gene: 17.

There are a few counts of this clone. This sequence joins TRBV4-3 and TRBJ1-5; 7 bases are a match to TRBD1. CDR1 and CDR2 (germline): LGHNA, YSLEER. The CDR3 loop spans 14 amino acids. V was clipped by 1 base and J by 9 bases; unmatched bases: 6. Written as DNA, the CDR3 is TGCGCCAGCAGCCAAGTACAGGGGAGTATGCCCCAGCATTTT. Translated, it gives CASSQVQGSMPQHF.

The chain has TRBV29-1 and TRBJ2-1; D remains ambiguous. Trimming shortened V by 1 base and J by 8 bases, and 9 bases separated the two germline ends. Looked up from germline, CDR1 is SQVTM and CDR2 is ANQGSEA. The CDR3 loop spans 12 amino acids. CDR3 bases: TGCAGCGTTGAAGTTACCCTTTATGAGCAGTTCTTC. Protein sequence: CSVEVTLYEQFF.

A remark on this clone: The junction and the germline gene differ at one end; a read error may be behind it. For the CDR3, the DNA is TGTGCCAGCAGCGACCCAGGGCTAGCGGGAACCTCCGACGAGCAGTACTTC. Translating it yields CASSDPGLAGTSDEQYF. The chain combines TRBV9 with TRBJ2-7, with 9 bases aligning to TRBD2. CDR1 is SGDLS, CDR2 YYNGEE, per germline. This CDR3 spans 17 amino acids. Based on the CDR3 plus reference TRBV9 and TRBJ2-7, the full variable domain is DSGVTQTPKHLITATGQRVTLRCSPRSGDLSVYWYQQSLDQGLQFLIQYYNGEERAKGNILERFSAQQFPDLHSELNLSSLELGDSALYFCASSDPGLAGTSDEQYFGPGTRLTVT.

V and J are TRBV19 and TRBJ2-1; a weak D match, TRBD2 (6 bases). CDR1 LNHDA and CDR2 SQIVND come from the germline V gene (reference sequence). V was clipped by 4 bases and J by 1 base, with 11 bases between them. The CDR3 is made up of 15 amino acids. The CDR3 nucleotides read TGTGCCAGTAGTACATTAGCGGCGTCCTACAATGAGCAGTTCTTC. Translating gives CASSTLAASYNEQFF.

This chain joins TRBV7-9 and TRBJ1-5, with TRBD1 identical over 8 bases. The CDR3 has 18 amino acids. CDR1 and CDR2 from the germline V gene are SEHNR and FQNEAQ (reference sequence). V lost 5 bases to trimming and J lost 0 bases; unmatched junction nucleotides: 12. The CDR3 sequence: CASSLPDRGDGSNQPQHF. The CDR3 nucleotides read TGTGCCAGCAGCCTCCCAGACAGGGGTGACGGTAGCAATCAGCCCCAGCATTTT.

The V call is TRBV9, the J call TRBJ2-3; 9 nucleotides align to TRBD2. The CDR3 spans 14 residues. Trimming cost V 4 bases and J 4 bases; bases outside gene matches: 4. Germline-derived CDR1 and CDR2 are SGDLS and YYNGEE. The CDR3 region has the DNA TGTGCCAGCAGCAGGGCGGGAGGGTCAGATACGCAGTATTTT. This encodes CASSRAGGSDTQYF.

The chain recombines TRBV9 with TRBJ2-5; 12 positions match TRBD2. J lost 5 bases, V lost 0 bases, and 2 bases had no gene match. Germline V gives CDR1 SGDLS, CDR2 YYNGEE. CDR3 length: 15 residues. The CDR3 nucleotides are TGTGCCAGCAGCGTAGAGGGGACTAGCGGGGAGACCCAGTACTTC. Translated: CASSVEGTSGETQYF.

CDR3 protein: CASSIDPANEQFF. In DNA, the CDR3 is TGTGCCAGTAGTATAGACCCAGCCAATGAGCAGTTCTTC. The chain is built from TRBV19 and TRBJ2-1; D is ambiguous. The CDR3 runs to 13 residues. V dropped 0 bases and J dropped 6 bases, with 6 bases sitting between them. Germline loops: CDR1 LNHDA, CDR2 SQIVND (reference sequence).

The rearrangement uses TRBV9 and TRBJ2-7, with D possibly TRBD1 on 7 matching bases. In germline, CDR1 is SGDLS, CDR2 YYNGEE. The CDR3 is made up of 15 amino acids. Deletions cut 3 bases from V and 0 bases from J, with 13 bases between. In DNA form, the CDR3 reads TGTGCCAGCAGCGGGGGGGACAGACCCTCCTACGAGCAGTACTTC. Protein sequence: CASSGGDRPSYEQYF.

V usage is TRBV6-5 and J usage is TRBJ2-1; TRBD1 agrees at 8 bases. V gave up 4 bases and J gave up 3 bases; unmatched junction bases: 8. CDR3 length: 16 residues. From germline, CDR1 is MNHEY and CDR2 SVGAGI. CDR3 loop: CASSSQGAPLYNEQFF. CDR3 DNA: TGTGCCAGCAGTTCCCAGGGGGCCCCTCTCTACAATGAGCAGTTCTTC.

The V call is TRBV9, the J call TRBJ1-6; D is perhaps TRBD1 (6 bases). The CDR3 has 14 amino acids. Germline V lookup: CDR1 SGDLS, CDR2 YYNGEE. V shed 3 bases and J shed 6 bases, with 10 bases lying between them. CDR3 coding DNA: TGTGCCAGCAGCGGGGGGCCAACTAATTCACCCCTCCACTTT. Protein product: CASSGGPTNSPLHF.

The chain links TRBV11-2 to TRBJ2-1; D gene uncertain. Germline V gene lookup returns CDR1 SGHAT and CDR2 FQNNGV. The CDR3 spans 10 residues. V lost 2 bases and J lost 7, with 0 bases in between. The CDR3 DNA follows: TGTGCCAGCAGCTTAAATGAGCAGTTCTTC. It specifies CASSLNEQFF.

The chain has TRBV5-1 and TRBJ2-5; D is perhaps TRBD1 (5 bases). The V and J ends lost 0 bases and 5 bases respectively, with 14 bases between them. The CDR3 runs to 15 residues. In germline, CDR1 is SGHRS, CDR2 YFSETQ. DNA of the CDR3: TGCGCCAGCAGCTTGGAAGGCAGGGTTATGGAGACCCAGTACTTC. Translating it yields CASSLEGRVMETQYF.

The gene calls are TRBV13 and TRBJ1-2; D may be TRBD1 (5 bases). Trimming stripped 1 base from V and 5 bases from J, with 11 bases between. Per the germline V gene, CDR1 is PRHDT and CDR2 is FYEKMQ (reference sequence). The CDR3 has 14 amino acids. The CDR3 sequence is CASSLVGGVYGYTF. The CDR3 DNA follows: TGTGCCAGCAGCTTAGTGGGGGGAGTGTATGGCTACACCTTC.

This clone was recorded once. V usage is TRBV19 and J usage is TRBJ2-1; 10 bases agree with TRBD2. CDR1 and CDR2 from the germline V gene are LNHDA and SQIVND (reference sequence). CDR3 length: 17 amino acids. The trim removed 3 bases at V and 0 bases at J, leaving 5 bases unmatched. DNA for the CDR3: TGTGCCAGTAGTATGAGTAGCGGGGGGACCTCCTACAATGAGCAGTTCTTC. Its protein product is CASSMSSGGTSYNEQFF. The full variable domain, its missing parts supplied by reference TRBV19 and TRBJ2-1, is DGGITQSPKYLFRKEGQNVTLSCEQNLNHDAMYWYRQDPGQGLRLIYYSQIVNDFQKGDIAEGYSVSREKKESFPLTVTSAQKNPTAFYLCASSMSSGGTSYNEQFFGPGTRLTVL.

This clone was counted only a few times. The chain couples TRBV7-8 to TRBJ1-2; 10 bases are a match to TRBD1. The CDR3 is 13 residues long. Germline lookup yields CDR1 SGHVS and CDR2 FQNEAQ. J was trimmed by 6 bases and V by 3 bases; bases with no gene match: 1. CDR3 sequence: CASSFGTGDGYTF. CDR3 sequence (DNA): TGTGCCAGCAGCTTCGGGACAGGGGATGGCTACACCTTC.

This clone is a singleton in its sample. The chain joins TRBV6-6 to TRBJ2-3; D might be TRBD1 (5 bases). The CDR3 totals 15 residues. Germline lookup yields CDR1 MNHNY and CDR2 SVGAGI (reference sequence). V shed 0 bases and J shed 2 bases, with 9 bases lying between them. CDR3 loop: CASSYSRQITDTQYF. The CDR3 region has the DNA TGTGCCAGCAGTTACTCGAGACAGATCACAGATACGCAGTATTTT.

CDR3 sequence: CASSRGSGFEAFF. The CDR3 bases are TGTGCCAGTAGTAGGGGGTCCGGATTCGAAGCTTTCTTT. The gene calls are TRBV19 and TRBJ1-1, with D possibly matching TRBD1 (5 bases). Per the germline V gene, CDR1 is LNHDA and CDR2 is SQIVND (reference sequence). CDR3 length: 13 amino acids. Trimming shortened V by 4 bases and J by 8 bases, and 14 bases separated the two germline ends. Using reference TRBV19 and TRBJ1-1 for the parts outside the CDR3, the full variable domain is DGGITQSPKYLFRKEGQNVTLSCEQNLNHDAMYWYRQDPGQGLRLIYYSQIVNDFQKGDIAEGYSVSREKKESFPLTVTSAQKNPTAFYLCASSRGSGFEAFFGQGTRLTVV.

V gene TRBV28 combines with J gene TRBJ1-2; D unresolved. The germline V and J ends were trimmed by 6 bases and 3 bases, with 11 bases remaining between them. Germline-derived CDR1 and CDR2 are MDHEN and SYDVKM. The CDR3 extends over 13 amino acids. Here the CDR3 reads CASRSGLYYGYTF. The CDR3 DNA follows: TGTGCCAGCAGATCCGGACTGTACTATGGCTACACCTTC.